This record covers a single T cell receptor (beta chain). The source of the sample is a study of blood T cell repertoires in COVID-19. Study at large: Sources were T cells, B-cell-depleted T cells, or PBMCs; the material itself was cDNA or gDNA.

Produced via immunoSEQ multiplex PCR; TCRdb's table is partial and in-frame only. Of 200,000 to 250,000 clones listed, 75% to 85% are singletons. Seattle patients were enrolled during active infection and followed longitudinally. Trimming at V came to 6 bases and at J to 3 bases, leaving 3 bases not matched to a gene. CDR1 and CDR2 (germline): SNHLY, FYNNEI. The CDR3 consists of 14 residues. Sequencing was carried out using peripheral blood. This receptor was taken from a woman in her seventies with COVID-19, enrolled during active disease. The V and J genes are TRBV2 and TRBJ1-2, with 11 bases lining up with TRBD1. CDR3 in amino acids: CASRGDRGDYGYTF. DNA for the CDR3: TGTGCCAGCAGAGGGGACAGGGGGGACTATGGCTACACCTTC.